The present TCR beta chain was sequenced within a study of OX40 agonist ivuxolimab in advanced cancers. Study-wide results and limits: Circulating CD4+ and CD8+ T cells showed clonal expansion by week 6 at 0.1 to 3.0 mg/kg.

About this clone: Its antigen is still unknown.

Method: immunoSEQ multiplex PCR; TCRdb's copy keeps in-frame clones and lacks some. The profile shows 70,000 to 95,000 clones, approximately 91% of them singletons. This CDR3 contains 13 residues. Germline lookup yields CDR1 MDHEN and CDR2 SYDVKM. Losses at the gene ends were 6 bases for V and 7 bases for J; bases not matched to a gene: 6. The V and J genes are TRBV28 and TRBJ2-1; 7 bases match TRBD1. Sequenced material: CD4+ or CD8+ T cells sorted from blood, taken in a trial of the OX40 agonist ivuxolimab. The origin of this receptor is an adult with an advanced solid tumor such as melanoma, head and neck, liver or kidney cancer. The CDR3 DNA follows: TGTGCCAGCAGATCAGGACAGGAGAATGAGCAGTTCTTC. This translates into CASRSGQENEQFF.